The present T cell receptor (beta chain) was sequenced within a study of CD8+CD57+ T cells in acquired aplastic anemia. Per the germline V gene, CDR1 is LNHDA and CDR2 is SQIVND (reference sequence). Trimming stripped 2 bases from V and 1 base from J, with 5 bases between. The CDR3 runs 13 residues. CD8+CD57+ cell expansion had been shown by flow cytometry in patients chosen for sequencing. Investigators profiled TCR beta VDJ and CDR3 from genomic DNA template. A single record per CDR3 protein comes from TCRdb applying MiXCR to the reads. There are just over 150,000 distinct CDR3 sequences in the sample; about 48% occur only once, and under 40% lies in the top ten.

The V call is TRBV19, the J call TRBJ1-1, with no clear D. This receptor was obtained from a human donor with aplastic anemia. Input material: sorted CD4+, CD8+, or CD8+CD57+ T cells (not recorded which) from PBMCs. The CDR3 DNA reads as TGTGCCAGTAGTATAAGGCGGAACACTGAAGCTTTCTTT. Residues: CASSIRRNTEAFF.